The sequence of this T cell receptor (beta chain) was determined in a study of blood T cell repertoires in COVID-19. This clone was seen once. The CDR3 loop spans 13 amino acids. From germline, CDR1 is SGHNT and CDR2 YENEEA. V was shortened by 4 bases and J by 2 bases, with 9 bases between the two germline ends. Followed over time, Seattle patients had been enrolled while infection was active. Per the study methods: Amplification of reference gene primers provided the estimated nucleated cell counts. Some clones are missing from TCRdb's copy, which holds only in-frame ones; the method was immunoSEQ multiplex PCR. The V and J calls and clone size are taken from that table; D and trimming were inferred from the DNA. The table shows around 220,000 clones, with 86% occurring only once.

V is TRBV11-3 and J is TRBJ2-7, with D unclear. The source is a woman aged 45-65 years with COVID-19, enrolled during active disease. Sample: peripheral blood. CDR3 amino acids: CASSSLGAYEQYF. Here the CDR3 DNA reads TGTGCCAGCAGCTCCCTAGGCGCCTACGAGCAGTACTTC.